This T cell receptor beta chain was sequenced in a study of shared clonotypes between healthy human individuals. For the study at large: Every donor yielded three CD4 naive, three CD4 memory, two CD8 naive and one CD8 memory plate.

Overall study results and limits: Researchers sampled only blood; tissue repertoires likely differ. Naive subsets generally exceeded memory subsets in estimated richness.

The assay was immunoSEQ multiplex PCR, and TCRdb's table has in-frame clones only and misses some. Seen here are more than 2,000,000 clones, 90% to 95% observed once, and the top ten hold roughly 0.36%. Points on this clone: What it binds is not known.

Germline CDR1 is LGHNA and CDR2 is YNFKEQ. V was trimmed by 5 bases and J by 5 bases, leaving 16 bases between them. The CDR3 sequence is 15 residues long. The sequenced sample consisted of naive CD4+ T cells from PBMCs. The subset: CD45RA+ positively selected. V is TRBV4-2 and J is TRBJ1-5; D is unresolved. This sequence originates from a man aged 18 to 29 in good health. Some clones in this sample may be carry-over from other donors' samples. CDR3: CASSGEGRYDQPQHF. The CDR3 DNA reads TGTGCCAGCAGCGGTGAGGGCCGGTACGATCAGCCCCAGCATTTT.